What follows are 23 T cell receptor beta chains derived from one specimen sequenced in a study of shared clonotypes between healthy human individuals (dated by TCRdb to 2020 to 2021). The method was the immunoSEQ multiplex PCR assay. TCRdb holds this immuneACCESS table with in-frame rearrangements only. Some clones are missing; in checked studies, unresolved V genes explain under half, and the rest has no known cause. Present in this sample are more than 2 million clones, 85% to 95% of which were seen just once. The ten largest clones capture approximately 0.13% of the sample. The sequencing input was naive CD4+ T cells sorted from blood. The cell subset or site label of this sample denotes: CD45RA+ positively selected. The receptors derive from a man aged 18-30 years in good health.

This clone was recorded only once. The chain uses TRBV7-2 and TRBJ2-7, with 7 bases that match TRBD1. This CDR3 has 15 residues. Germline trimming cut 5 bases from V and 2 bases from J; bases unmatched to any gene: 9. The germline CDR1 and CDR2 sequences are SGHTA and FQGNSA. The CDR3 nucleotides read TGTGCCAGCAGCCCGTGGACAGGTTCTCCCTACGAGCAGTACTTC. Translating it yields CASSPWTGSPYEQYF.

CDR3 loop: CASSFRGREKLFF. The CDR3 bases are TGTGCCAGCAGTTTCAGGGGCCGTGAAAAACTGTTTTTT. The chain carries TRBV6-6 and TRBJ1-4, with a weak D call TRBD1 (6 bases). Between the trimmed V and J ends, which lost 4 bases and 7 bases, there was a span of 10 bases. There are 13 residues in the CDR3. Germline CDR1 reads MNHNY; CDR2 reads SVGAGI (reference sequence).

This clone occurred once. CDR3 sequence: CASSLGVSNSPLHF. CDR3 DNA: TGTGCCAGCAGCTTGGGGGTCTCGAATTCACCCCTCCACTTT. The V call is TRBV7-8, the J call TRBJ1-6, with a weak D call TRBD1 (5 bases). Germline loops: CDR1 SGHVS, CDR2 FQNEAQ. V was pared by 3 bases and J by 7 bases, with 10 bases between. This CDR3 contains 14 residues. The variable domain in full, with the rest retrieved from reference TRBV7-8 and TRBJ1-6, is GAGVSQSPRYKVAKRGQDVALRCDPISGHVSLFWYQQALGQGPEFLTYFQNEAQLDKSGLPSDRFFAERPEGSVSTLKIQRTQQEDSAVYLCASSLGVSNSPLHFGNGTRLTVT.

Of note for this clone: A much bigger clone sits one base away, suggesting this may be a read error. The chain recombines TRBV2 with TRBJ1-6, with D possibly TRBD1 on 5 matching bases. V dropped 8 bases and J dropped 8 bases, with 16 bases sitting between them. Germline-derived CDR1 and CDR2 are SNHLY and FYNNEI. The CDR3 loop spans 14 amino acids. The CDR3 DNA reads as TGTGCCAGCCATTACGGGGGTATCGATTCACCCCTCCACTTT. Translating it yields CASHYGGIDSPLHF.

The table lists this clone with a count of one. The V gene is TRBV10-2, the J gene TRBJ2-7, with 12 bases aligning to TRBD1. Trimming cost V 4 bases and J 6 bases; bases outside gene matches: 4. The germline V gene encodes CDR1 WSHSY and CDR2 SAAADI. This CDR3 region has 14 residues. CDR3 protein: CASSVGQGASEQYF. Here the CDR3 DNA reads TGCGCCAGCAGTGTGGGACAGGGGGCTTCCGAGCAGTACTTC.

The chain recombines TRBV29-1 with TRBJ2-5; possible D gene TRBD2, 6 bases. Germline CDR1 is SQVTM and CDR2 is ANQGSEA. This CDR3 contains 10 residues. Trimming removed 6 bases at V and 7 bases at J, with 9 bases between. DNA for the CDR3: TGCAGCGTCGCGGAGGGGACCCAGTACTTC. It codes for CSVAEGTQYF.

The rearrangement joins TRBV6-5 to TRBJ2-5, with a tentative D call TRBD1 (5 bases). The CDR3 is 15 amino acids. V was clipped by 6 bases and J by 6 bases, with 20 bases between them. Germline-derived CDR1 and CDR2 are MNHEY and SVGAGI. The CDR3: CASSPVRGSPQTQYF. CDR3 bases: TGTGCCAGCAGCCCCGTTAGGGGATCCCCCCAGACCCAGTACTTC.

The chain recombines TRBV6-6 with TRBJ2-1; TRBD1 matches at 8 bases. Trimming at V came to 7 bases and at J to 4 bases, leaving 9 bases not matched to a gene. The CDR3 is 15 residues long. The V gene's germline CDR1 is MNHNY and CDR2 SVGAGI (reference sequence). The CDR3 DNA follows: TGTGCCAGCACCCGACCGGGACAGGTTTACAATGAGCAGTTCTTC. Protein: CASTRPGQVYNEQFF.

This chain joins TRBV5-1 and TRBJ1-5; D is unresolved. V dropped 0 bases and J dropped 7 bases, with 14 bases sitting between them. The germline gives CDR1 SGHRS, CDR2 YFSETQ. The CDR3 has 15 amino acids. CDR3 nucleotide sequence: TGCGCCAGCAGCTTGGCTCCGAATATCGGCCAGCCCCAGCATTTT. Its translation is CASSLAPNIGQPQHF.

J is TRBJ2-3 and V is TRBV30; TRBD2 is a possible D gene (7 bases). The CDR3 length is 13 residues. In germline, CDR1 is GTSNPN, CDR2 SVGIG (reference sequence). The V end was cut by 3 bases, the J end by 4 bases, with 11 bases between. CDR3 protein: CAWRRGGPDTQYF. The CDR3, as DNA: TGTGCCTGGAGGAGGGGGGGCCCAGATACGCAGTATTTT.

On this clone itself: Other DNA sequences within the sample encode an identical CDR3. This rearrangement joins TRBV6-5 to TRBJ1-4; D is ambiguous. This CDR3 has 14 amino acids. Trimming shortened V by 2 bases and J by 3 bases, and 7 bases separated the two germline ends. Germline CDR1 reads MNHEY; CDR2 reads SVGAGI. The CDR3 protein is CASSYRGSNEKLFF. CDR3 DNA: TGTGCCAGCAGTTACCGGGGATCTAATGAAAAACTGTTTTTT.

As for this clone: The sample contains more than one DNA sequence encoding this CDR3. The chain joins TRBV5-4 to TRBJ2-3, with D hard to call. V lost 0 bases and J 0 bases, leaving 5 bases between the germline ends. Germline V lookup: CDR1 SGHNT, CDR2 YYREEE (reference sequence). CDR3 length: 14 amino acids. This CDR3 reads CASSLGQSTDTQYF. Written as DNA, the CDR3 is TGTGCCAGCAGCTTGGGGCAGAGCACAGATACGCAGTATTTT.

This chain connects TRBV6-1 to TRBJ2-7; TRBD1 agrees at 7 bases. The CDR3 runs 15 residues. The V and J ends lost 6 bases and 2 bases, in that order; junction bases with no gene match: 10. The germline V gene has CDR1 MNHNS and CDR2 SASEGT. The CDR3 DNA sequence: TGTGCCAGCAGAAGGGAGACCGGGACAGCCTACGAGCAGTACTTC. Protein: CASRRETGTAYEQYF.

The chain links TRBV6-5 to TRBJ2-2; no reliable D call. Trimming removed 7 bases at V and 3 bases at J, with 15 bases between. Germline V gene sequence: CDR1 MNHEY, CDR2 SVGAGI. This CDR3 is built from 15 residues. CDR3 nucleotide sequence: TGTGCCAGCATAGTTTGGCCAGACTACACCGGGGAGCTGTTTTTT. Translated: CASIVWPDYTGELFF.

The rearrangement joins TRBV28 to TRBJ1-5, with 8 bases identical to TRBD1. Losses at the gene ends were 6 bases for V and 4 bases for J; bases not matched to a gene: 8. Germline V gene lookup returns CDR1 MDHEN and CDR2 SYDVKM. The CDR3 covers 15 residues. This CDR3 reads CASRLQGGWNQPQHF. The CDR3 nucleotides are TGTGCCAGCAGACTACAGGGGGGTTGGAATCAGCCCCAGCATTTT. Drawing the rest from reference TRBV28 and TRBJ1-5, the complete variable domain is DVKVTQSSRYLVKRTGEKVFLECVQDMDHENMFWYRQDPGLGLRLIYFSYDVKMKEKGDIPEGYSVSREKKERFSLILESASTNQTSMYLCASRLQGGWNQPQHFGDGTRLSIL.

The chain links TRBV12-1 to TRBJ2-7; no DNA check was done on the table's D call, TRBD1. TRBV12-1 represents a pseudogene. CDR3 length equals 16 residues. This CDR3 is CASSSTYVGTAYEQYF. The DNA for the CDR3 is TGTGCCAGCAGCTCGACCTATGTGGGGACAGCCTACGAGCAGTACTTC.

This chain uses TRBV6-1 with TRBJ2-1, with 7 bases that match TRBD1. CDR1 and CDR2 from the germline V gene are MNHNS and SASEGT. The CDR3 contains 14 residues. V lost 10 bases to trimming and J lost 2 bases; unmatched junction nucleotides: 8. DNA of the CDR3: TGTGCCACCCAGGTCCAGGGGGCCTACAATGAGCAGTTCTTC. This sequence encodes CATQVQGAYNEQFF.

The chain carries TRBV5-1 and TRBJ2-3, with D unresolved. The CDR3 is 15 amino acids. The V end lost 0 bases, the J end lost 3 bases, and 11 bases lay between the germline ends. Germline CDR1 is SGHRS and CDR2 is YFSETQ. CDR3 DNA sequence: TGCGCCAGCAGCTTGGGGGATTTGGCGACAGATACGCAGTATTTT. Translated: CASSLGDLATDTQYF.

J is TRBJ1-1 and V is TRBV13, with D tentatively TRBD1 (6 bases). The ends were cut back, 2 bases at V and 6 bases at J, with 16 bases in the middle. There are 15 residues in the CDR3. Germline V CDR1 and CDR2: PRHDT, FYEKMQ (reference sequence). As DNA, the CDR3 is TGTGCCAGCAGCTTAAAAGGCAGGGGAATTTCTGAAGCTTTCTTT. Protein: CASSLKGRGISEAFF.

The chain carries TRBV7-6 and TRBJ2-1, with 7 bases that match TRBD2. Germline-derived CDR1 and CDR2 are SGHVS and FNYEAQ. V shed 4 bases and J 10 bases; nucleotides not matched to a gene: 7. The CDR3 runs to 13 residues. The CDR3 region has the DNA TGTGCCAGCAGCTCACTAGCGCTCGGGGAGCAGTTCTTC. This encodes CASSSLALGEQFF.

The rearrangement joins TRBV18 to TRBJ1-2; 9 bases map to TRBD1. CDR3 length equals 17 residues. V dropped 3 bases and J dropped 4; count of bases not matched to a gene: 12. The germline gives CDR1 KGHSH, CDR2 LQKENI. The CDR3: CASSPPTRGQGFYGYTF. CDR3 in DNA: TGTGCCAGCTCACCTCCGACGAGGGGACAGGGCTTCTATGGCTACACCTTC.

On this clone itself: Other DNA sequences of this sample code for an identical CDR3. This chain joins TRBV6-6 and TRBJ2-7; the match to TRBD1 covers 8 bases. The CDR3 is 15 residues long. J lost 0 bases, V lost 4 bases, and 5 bases had no gene match. CDR1 is MNHNY, CDR2 SVGAGI, per germline (reference sequence). In DNA form, the CDR3 reads TGTGCCAGCAGTTCAACCGGGACAGGCTCCTACGAGCAGTACTTC. This codes for CASSSTGTGSYEQYF.

The V and J genes are TRBV10-3 and TRBJ1-1, with D perhaps matching TRBD1 (5 bases). The CDR3 is 12 amino acids. Trimming shortened V by 4 bases and J by 3 bases, and 6 bases separated the two germline ends. The germline V gene encodes CDR1 ENHRY and CDR2 SYGVKD. The chain's CDR3 is CAISAGDTEAFF. The CDR3 DNA is TGTGCCATCAGTGCGGGGGACACTGAAGCTTTCTTT.